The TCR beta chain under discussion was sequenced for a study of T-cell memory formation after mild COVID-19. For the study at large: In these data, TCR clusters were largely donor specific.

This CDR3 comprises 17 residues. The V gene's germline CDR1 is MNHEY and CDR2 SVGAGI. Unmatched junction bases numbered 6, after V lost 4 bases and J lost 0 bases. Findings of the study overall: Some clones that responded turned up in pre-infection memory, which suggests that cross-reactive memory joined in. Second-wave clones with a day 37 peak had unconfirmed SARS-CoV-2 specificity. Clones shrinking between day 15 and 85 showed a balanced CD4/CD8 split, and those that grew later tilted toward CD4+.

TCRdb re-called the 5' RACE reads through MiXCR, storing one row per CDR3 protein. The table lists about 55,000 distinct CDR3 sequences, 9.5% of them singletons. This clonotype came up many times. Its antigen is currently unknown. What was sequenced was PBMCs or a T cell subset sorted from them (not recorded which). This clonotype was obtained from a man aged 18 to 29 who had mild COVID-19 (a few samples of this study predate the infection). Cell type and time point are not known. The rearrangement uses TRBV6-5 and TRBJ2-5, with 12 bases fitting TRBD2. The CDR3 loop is CASSWRRTSGNQETQYF. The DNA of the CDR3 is TGTGCCAGCAGTTGGCGGCGGACTAGCGGGAACCAAGAGACCCAGTACTTC.